The entry below gives a single TCR beta chain sequence along with its context. Its antigen remains unidentified. CDR1 is SGHTA, CDR2 FQGNSA, per germline. The V segment lost 5 bases and the J segment 1 base; nucleotides outside the gene matches: 3. The CDR3 totals 16 residues. The data derive from a study of regulatory T cells in long-lasting Graves disease. General study points: Sample size, which was small, may have reduced accuracy. TRBV28, TRBJ1-2 and TRBJ2-5 emerged as the favored segments in persistent disease.

Specified time point: persistent/refractory GD, antithyroid drugs over 5 years with positive TRAb. Extracted RNA from PBMCs served as the source of the TCR library. In building TCR beta libraries, iRepertoire HTBI primers were used together with Arm-PCR of CDR3 regions. TCRdb passed the multiplex PCR reads through MiXCR, listing each CDR3 protein once. The table lists under 350,000 distinct CDR3 sequences, 20% to 25% of them singletons. The receptor's source is a female donor with Graves disease. Here the sequenced sample was peripheral blood mononuclear cells (PBMCs), taken when the disease was refractory, from a patient treated with antithyroid drugs. J is TRBJ2-7 and V is TRBV7-2; 15 nucleotides agree with TRBD2. The CDR3 reads CASSGGLAGGSYEQYF. The CDR3 DNA reads TGTGCCAGCAGCGGGGGACTAGCGGGAGGTTCCTACGAGCAGTACTTC.